This record concerns one TCR beta chain sequence. The protocol was immunoSEQ multiplex PCR, while the TCRdb copy is restricted to in-frame clones and leaves out a portion. The data show some 2.1 million clones, 85% to 95% seen once. This entry comes from a study of shared clonotypes between healthy human individuals. Trimming stripped 1 base from V and 6 bases from J, with 14 bases between. Looked up from germline, CDR1 is SGDLS and CDR2 is YYNGEE. There are 14 residues in the CDR3. Sequenced sample: naive CD4+ T cells sorted from blood. Subset reported: CD45RA+ positively selected. The TCR sequence derives from a man aged 18 to 30 in good health. The rearrangement uses TRBV9 and TRBJ2-7; D is perhaps TRBD1 or TRBD2 (5 bases each). The CDR3 DNA is TGTGCCAGCAGCGTAAATAAGGGTGGGGGCGAGCAGTACTTC. Amino acids: CASSVNKGGGEQYF.